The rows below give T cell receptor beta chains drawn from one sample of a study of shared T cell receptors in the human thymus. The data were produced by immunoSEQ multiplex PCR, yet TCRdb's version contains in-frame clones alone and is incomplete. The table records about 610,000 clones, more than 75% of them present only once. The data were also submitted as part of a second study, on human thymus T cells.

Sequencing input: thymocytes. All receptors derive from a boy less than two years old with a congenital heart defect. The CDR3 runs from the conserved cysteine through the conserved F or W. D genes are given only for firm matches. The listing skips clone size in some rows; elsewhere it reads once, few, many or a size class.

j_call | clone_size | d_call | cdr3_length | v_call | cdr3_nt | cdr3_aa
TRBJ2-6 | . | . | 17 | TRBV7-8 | TGTGCCAGCAGCCCTCGGGGGAAAAGGTCTGGGGCCAACGTCCTGACTTTC | CASSPRGKRSGANVLTF
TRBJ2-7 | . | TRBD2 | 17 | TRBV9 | TGTGCCAGCAGCGTAGGTCATCCGACTAGCCCGCCCCACGAGCAGTACTTC | CASSVGHPTSPPHEQYF
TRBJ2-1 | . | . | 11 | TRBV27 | TGTGCCAGCAGTTTTCGGAATGAGCAGTTCTTC | CASSFRNEQFF
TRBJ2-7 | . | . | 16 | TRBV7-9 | TGTGCCAGCAGTTACGACTGGAGCGGGCCTCTCTACGAGCAGTACTTC | CASSYDWSGPLYEQYF
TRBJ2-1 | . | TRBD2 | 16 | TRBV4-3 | TGCGCCAGCAGCCAAAGGTGGGAGGGCCTCTACAATGAGCAGTTCTTC | CASSQRWEGLYNEQFF
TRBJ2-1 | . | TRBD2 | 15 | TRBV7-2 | TGTGCCAGCACCCTTGGAGGGAGGGCAAACAATGAGCAGTTCTTC | CASTLGGRANNEQFF
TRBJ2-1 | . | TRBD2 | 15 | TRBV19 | TGTGCCAGTACCCCGGGACTAGCGTCTCCGGTTGAGCAGTTCTTC | CASTPGLASPVEQFF
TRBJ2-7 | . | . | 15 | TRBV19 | TGTGCCAGTAGTTTTAGACAGACCACATCCTACGAGCAGTACTTC | CASSFRQTTSYEQYF
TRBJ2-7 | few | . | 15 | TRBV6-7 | TGTGCCAGCAGTTGGGGCAGCATTTGGGCCTACGAGCAGTACTTC | CASSWGSIWAYEQYF
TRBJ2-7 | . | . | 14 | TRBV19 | TGTGCCAGTAGCTCCTCCCCCGGCTCCTACGAGCAGTACTTC | CASSSSPGSYEQYF
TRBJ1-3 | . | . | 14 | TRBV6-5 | TGTGCCAGCAGAATTCCAGGGGAAGGAAACACCATATATTTT | CASRIPGEGNTIYF
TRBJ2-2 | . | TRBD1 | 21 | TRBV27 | TGTGCCAGCAGTTTATCTTCCGGGACAGGGGGCGAATCCCGAAACACCGGGGAGCTGTTTTTT | CASSLSSGTGGESRNTGELFF
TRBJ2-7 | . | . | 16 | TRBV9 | TGTGCCAGCAGCCCCCATGCGGCGGGCCCTTCCTACGAGCAGTACTTC | CASSPHAAGPSYEQYF
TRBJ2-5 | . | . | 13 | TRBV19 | TGTGCCAGTAGTGAGGAAGCCCAAGAGACCCAGTACTTC | CASSEEAQETQYF
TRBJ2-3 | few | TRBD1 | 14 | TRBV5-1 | TGCGCCAGCAGCCGGACAGGGGGTTGTGATACGCAGTATTTT | CASSRTGGCDTQYF
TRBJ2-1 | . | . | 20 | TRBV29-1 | TGCAGCGTTGATAGGCGGTCAGTCGGCGAGGGTTCGAGCTCCTACAATGAGCAGTTCTTC | CSVDRRSVGEGSSSYNEQFF